This T cell receptor beta chain is drawn from a study of patients and donors after allogeneic stem cell transplantation. This clonotype was seen repeatedly, ten times or more. TCRdb called the RT-PCR reads again in MiXCR, with one record for every CDR3 protein. This table has 70,000 to 100,000 distinct CDR3 sequences, roughly 5.1% appearing once. V trimming: 0 bases; J trimming: 1 base; junction bases outside the gene matches: 5. CDR3 length equals 15 residues. Germline values: CDR1 DFQATT, CDR2 SNEGSKA (reference sequence). Sequencing was carried out using blood, either unsorted or a sorted T cell fraction (not recorded which). The receptor comes from a human donor who was either an allogeneic HSCT recipient or a stem cell or donor lymphocyte infusion donor (not recorded which). It is not recorded whose cells these are; they may come from a transplant donor. The V gene is TRBV20-1, the J gene TRBJ1-1; the match to TRBD1 covers 7 bases. The CDR3 sequence: CSARDARTGNTEAFF. The DNA of the CDR3 is TGCAGTGCTAGAGATGCCCGGACAGGGAACACTGAAGCTTTCTTT.